This T cell receptor (beta chain) was recorded in a study of human T cells and chemical hapten exposure. Background on the study: There were weekly diphenylcyclopropenone doses to the scalp for patients throughout the roughly 22-week study. A patient group, mainly female, showed alopecia areata, totalis or universalis.

TCRdb analysed the RACE reads with MiXCR anew, one entry per CDR3 protein. The sample lists around 180,000 distinct CDR3 sequences; about 31% were seen once. Sample time point: pre-sensitization, week 0. The treatment denotes: therapeutic diphenylcyclopropenone sensitization with weekly scalp DPC. The source material was whole blood, sampled in connection with sensitization to the hapten diphenylcyclopropenone (DPC). The source is a woman younger than 45 with alopecia areata. Some clones in this sample may be carry-over from other donors' samples.

Here the CDR3 DNA reads TGTGCCAGCCAGCTGAACACTGAAGCTTTCTTT. Amino acids: CASQLNTEAFF. This chain joins TRBV7-2 and TRBJ1-1, with D hard to call. The V gene's germline CDR1 is SGHTA and CDR2 FQGNSA. The CDR3 spans 11 residues. With 8 bases removed from V and 0 bases from J, the gap between germline ends came to 4 bases.